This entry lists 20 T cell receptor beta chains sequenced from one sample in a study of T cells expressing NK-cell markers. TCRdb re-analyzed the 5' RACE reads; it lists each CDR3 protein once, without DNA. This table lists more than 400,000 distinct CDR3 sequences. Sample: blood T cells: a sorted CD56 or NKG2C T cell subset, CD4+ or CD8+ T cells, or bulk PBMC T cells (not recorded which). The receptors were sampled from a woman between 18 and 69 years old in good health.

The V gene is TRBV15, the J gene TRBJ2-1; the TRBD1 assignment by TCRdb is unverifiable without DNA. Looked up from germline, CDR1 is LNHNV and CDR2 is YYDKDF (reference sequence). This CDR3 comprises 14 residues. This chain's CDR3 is CATTQAGLDNEQFF.

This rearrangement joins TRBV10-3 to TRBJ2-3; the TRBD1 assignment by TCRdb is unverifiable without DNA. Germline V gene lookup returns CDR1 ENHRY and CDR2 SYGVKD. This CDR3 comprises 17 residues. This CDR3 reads CAIKNQNPGQGTDTQYF.

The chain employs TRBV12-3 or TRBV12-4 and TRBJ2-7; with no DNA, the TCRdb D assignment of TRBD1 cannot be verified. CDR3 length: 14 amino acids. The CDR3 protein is CASSPDSVSYEQYF.

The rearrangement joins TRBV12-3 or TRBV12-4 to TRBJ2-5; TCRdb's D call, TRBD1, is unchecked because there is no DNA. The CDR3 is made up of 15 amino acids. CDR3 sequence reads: CASKTGTANQETQYF.

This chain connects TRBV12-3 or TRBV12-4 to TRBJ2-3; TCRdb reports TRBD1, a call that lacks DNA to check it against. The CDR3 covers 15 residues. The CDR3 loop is CASSFYGGSTDTQYF.

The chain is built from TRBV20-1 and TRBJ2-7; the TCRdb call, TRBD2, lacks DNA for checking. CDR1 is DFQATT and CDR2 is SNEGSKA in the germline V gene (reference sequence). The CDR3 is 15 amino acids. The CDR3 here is CSARDIAADRYEQYF.

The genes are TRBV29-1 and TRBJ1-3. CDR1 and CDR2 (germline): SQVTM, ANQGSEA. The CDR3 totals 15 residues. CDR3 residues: CSVERGGDSGNTIYF.

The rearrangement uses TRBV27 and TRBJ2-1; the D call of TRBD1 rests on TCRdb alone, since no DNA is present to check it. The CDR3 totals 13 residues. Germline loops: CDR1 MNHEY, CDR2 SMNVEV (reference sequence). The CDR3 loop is CASRPYTGEEQFF.

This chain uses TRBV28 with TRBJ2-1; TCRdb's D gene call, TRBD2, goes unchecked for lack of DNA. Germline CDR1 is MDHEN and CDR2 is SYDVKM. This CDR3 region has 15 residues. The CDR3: CASSLSSGRAEEQFF.

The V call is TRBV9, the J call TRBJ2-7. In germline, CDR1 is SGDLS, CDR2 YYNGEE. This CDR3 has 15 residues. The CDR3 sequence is CASSVGTSDSYEQYF.

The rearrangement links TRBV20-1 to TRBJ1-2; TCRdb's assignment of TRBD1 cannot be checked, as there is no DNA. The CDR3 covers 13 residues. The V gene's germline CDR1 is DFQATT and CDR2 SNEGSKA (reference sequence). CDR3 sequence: CSARRGRTYGYTF.

The CDR3 reads CAVSGGHSNEQYF. The rearrangement joins TRBV10-3 to TRBJ2-7; with no DNA, the TCRdb D assignment of TRBD2 cannot be verified. Germline CDR1 reads ENHRY; CDR2 reads SYGVKD. This CDR3 comprises 13 residues.

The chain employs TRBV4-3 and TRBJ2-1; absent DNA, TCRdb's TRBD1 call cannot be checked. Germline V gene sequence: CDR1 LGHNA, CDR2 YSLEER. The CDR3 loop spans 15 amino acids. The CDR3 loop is CASSQDRVTYNEQFF.

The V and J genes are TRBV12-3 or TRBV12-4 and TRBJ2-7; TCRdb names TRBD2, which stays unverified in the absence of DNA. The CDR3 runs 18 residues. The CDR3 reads CASSSTGTSGSFLYEQYF.

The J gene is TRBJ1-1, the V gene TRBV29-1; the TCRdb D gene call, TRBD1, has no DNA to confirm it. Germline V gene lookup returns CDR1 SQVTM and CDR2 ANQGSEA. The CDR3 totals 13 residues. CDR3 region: CSVDHPRTTEAFF.

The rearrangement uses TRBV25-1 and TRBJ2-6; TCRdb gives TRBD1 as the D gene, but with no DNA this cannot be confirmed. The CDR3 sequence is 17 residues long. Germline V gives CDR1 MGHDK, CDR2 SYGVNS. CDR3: CASSWTGGRSGANVLTF.

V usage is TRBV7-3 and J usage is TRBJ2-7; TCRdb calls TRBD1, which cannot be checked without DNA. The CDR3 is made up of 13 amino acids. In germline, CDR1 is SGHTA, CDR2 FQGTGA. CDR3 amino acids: CASSLGTGREQYF.

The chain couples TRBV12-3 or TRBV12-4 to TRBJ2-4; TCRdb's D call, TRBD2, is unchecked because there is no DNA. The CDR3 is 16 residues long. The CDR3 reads CASSFGVTSAGDIQYF.

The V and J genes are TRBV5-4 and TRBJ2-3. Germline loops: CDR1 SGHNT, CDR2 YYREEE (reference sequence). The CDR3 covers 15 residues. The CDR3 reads CASSFLSSRSDTQYF.

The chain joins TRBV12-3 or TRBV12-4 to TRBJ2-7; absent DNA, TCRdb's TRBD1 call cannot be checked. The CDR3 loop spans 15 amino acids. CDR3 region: CASSNGDRVTYEQYF.